The T cell receptor (beta chain) under discussion was sequenced for a study of cytomegalovirus exposure and HLA in healthy donors. This clone was counted a few times. Its antigen is unidentified. Study observations and caveats: It emerged from a later analysis that several of the most significant clusters appeared to be linked to common viral pathogens.

PCR involved 60 Vbeta and 13 Jbeta primers. TCRdb's table, derived via immunoSEQ multiplex PCR, lists solely in-frame clones and lacks some. The sample contains approximately 120,000 clones, 74% of which appear only once. This CDR3 is 16 amino acids long. J gave up 0 bases and V 4 bases, and 9 bases lay outside the gene matches. The germline CDR1 and CDR2 sequences are SGDLS and YYNGEE. The clonotype was recovered from a woman between 45 and 60 years old in good health and CMV-seropositive. This chain links TRBV9 with TRBJ2-5; 7 bases match TRBD2. Sequencing was done on a sample of PBMCs. The CDR3 bases are TGTGCCAGCAGCCCGCTGAGCGGGGACTACCAAGAGACCCAGTACTTC. This translates into CASSPLSGDYQETQYF.